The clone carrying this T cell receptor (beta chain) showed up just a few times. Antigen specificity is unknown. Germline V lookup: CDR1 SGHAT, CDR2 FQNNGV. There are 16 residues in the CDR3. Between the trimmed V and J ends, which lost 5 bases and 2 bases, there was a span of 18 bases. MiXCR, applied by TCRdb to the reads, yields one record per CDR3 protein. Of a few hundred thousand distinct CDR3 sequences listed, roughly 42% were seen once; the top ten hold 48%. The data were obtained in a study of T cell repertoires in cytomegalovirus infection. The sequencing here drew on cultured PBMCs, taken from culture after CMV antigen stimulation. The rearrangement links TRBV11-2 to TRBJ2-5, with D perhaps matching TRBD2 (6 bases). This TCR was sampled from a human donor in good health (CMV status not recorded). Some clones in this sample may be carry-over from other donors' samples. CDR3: CASSRAGLRLQETQYF. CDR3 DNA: TGTGCCAGCAGCAGGGCGGGACTCAGACTACAAGAGACCCAGTACTTC.